Below are 24 T cell receptor beta chains sequenced from a single sample in a study of tissue T cells after allogeneic stem cell transplantation. TCRdb's copy holds only in-frame clones and misses some; the assay was immunoSEQ multiplex PCR. In the table there are approximately 45,000 clones, roughly 92% of which are singletons. The specimen was blood, collected before transplantation. Every receptor here comes from a woman between 40 and 69 years old who later had graft-versus-host disease after an allogeneic stem cell transplant.

This clone has only a few counts. This chain connects TRBV5-1 to TRBJ2-6; D might be TRBD1 (5 bases). This CDR3 spans 19 amino acids. The V end lost 0 bases, the J end lost 4 bases, and 20 bases lay between the germline ends. The V gene's germline CDR1 is SGHRS and CDR2 YFSETQ. The CDR3: CASSLVTGVGQGGANVLTF. The CDR3 DNA is TGCGCCAGCAGCTTGGTGACCGGCGTCGGCCAGGGCGGGGCCAACGTCCTGACTTTC.

The V call is TRBV7-2, the J call TRBJ2-3, with 7 bases lining up with TRBD2. With V trimmed by 1 base and J by 5 bases, 3 bases remained unmatched. Germline loops: CDR1 SGHTA, CDR2 FQGNSA. The CDR3 has 14 amino acids. The CDR3 DNA follows: TGTGCCAGCAGCTTAGGGACTAGTTTAGATACGCAGTATTTT. Protein product: CASSLGTSLDTQYF.

The V gene is TRBV5-1, the J gene TRBJ2-7, with 15 bases identical to TRBD2. The ends lost 0 bases at V and 6 bases at J; junction bases unmatched: 4. The CDR3 is 16 amino acids. CDR1 and CDR2 from the germline V gene are SGHRS and YFSETQ. Written as DNA, the CDR3 is TGCGCCAGCAGCTTGGAGGGGACTAGCGGGAGGACCGAGCAGTACTTC. Its translation is CASSLEGTSGRTEQYF.

This chain uses TRBV7-6 with TRBJ1-6; 7 bases align to TRBD1. CDR3 length: 14 amino acids. V shed 5 bases, J shed 10 bases, and the junction held 8 bases outside the gene matches. CDR1 and CDR2 from the germline V gene are SGHVS and FNYEAQ. The CDR3 reads CASSNGQANSPLHF. CDR3 bases: TGTGCCAGCAGCAACGGACAGGCCAACTCACCCCTCCACTTT.

This clone was seen a single time. The chain uses TRBV3-1 (or the pseudogene TRBV3-2) and TRBJ1-1; 8 nucleotides line up with TRBD1. CDR1 and CDR2 (germline): LGHDT, YNNKEL (reference sequence). The CDR3 has 14 amino acids. V was clipped by 4 bases and J by 6 bases; unmatched bases: 7. The CDR3 nucleotides are TGTGCCAGCAGCCCCTACGACAGGGGCGCTGAAGCTTTCTTT. Translation gives CASSPYDRGAEAFF.

This clone showed up just once. CDR3 in amino acids: CASSFRPTLEAFF. The CDR3 DNA reads TGTGCCAGCAGCTTTCGCCCGACCCTTGAAGCTTTCTTT. The J gene is TRBJ1-1, the V gene TRBV7-2; unclear D gene. Trimming removed 3 bases from V and 7 bases from J, with 12 bases in between. CDR1 is SGHTA, CDR2 FQGNSA, per germline. The CDR3 consists of 13 residues.

This rearrangement joins TRBV7-9 to TRBJ2-1, with D unresolved. This CDR3 comprises 12 residues. Germline values: CDR1 SEHNR, CDR2 FQNEAQ (reference sequence). Trimming left V 1 base short and J 8 bases short, with 6 bases between. CDR3 DNA sequence: TGTGCCAGCAGCTTAGGAAGCGATGAGCAGTTCTTC. Protein sequence: CASSLGSDEQFF.

The chain has TRBV28 and TRBJ2-1, with D perhaps given as TRBD1 or TRBD2 (6 bases each). CDR3 length equals 15 residues. Trimming removed 5 bases from V and 3 bases from J, with 14 bases in between. Germline CDR1 reads MDHEN; CDR2 reads SYDVKM. The CDR3 sequence is CASSPLRGGYNEQFF. The CDR3 bases are TGTGCCAGCAGTCCTCTCAGGGGAGGCTACAATGAGCAGTTCTTC.

This clone showed up just once. The chain has TRBV27 and TRBJ2-3; TRBD2 matches 7 bases. From germline, CDR1 is MNHEY and CDR2 SMNVEV (reference sequence). This CDR3 is 14 amino acids long. The CDR3 DNA follows: TGTGCGTCCTGGGCGGGAGTTCCCACAGATACGCAGTATTTT. It codes for CASWAGVPTDTQYF.

This clone occurred a few times. The chain uses TRBV7-2 and TRBJ2-7, with 10 bases lining up with TRBD2. The V and J ends lost 5 bases and 3 bases, in that order; junction bases with no gene match: 4. Germline CDR1 and CDR2: SGHTA and FQGNSA. The CDR3 extends over 14 amino acids. CDR3 sequence (DNA): TGTGCCAGCAGCGAGGGACTAGCGCGCTACGAGCAGTACTTC. Its translation is CASSEGLARYEQYF.

The rearrangement uses TRBV28 and TRBJ2-1; TRBD2 is a possible D gene (6 bases). The CDR3 has 15 amino acids. The germline V and J ends were trimmed by 2 bases and 5 bases, with 13 bases remaining between them. Germline V gives CDR1 MDHEN, CDR2 SYDVKM. The CDR3 region has the DNA TGTGCCAGCAGTTTACCCCTCGGCGGGAACAATGAGCAGTTCTTC. This translates into CASSLPLGGNNEQFF.

The chain employs TRBV5-8 and TRBJ2-2, with D tentatively TRBD1 (5 bases). Per germline, CDR1 SGHTS and CDR2 YDEGEE. V was trimmed by 0 bases and J by 0 bases, leaving 15 bases between them. There are 18 residues in the CDR3. CDR3 sequence: CASSLAGRQTANTGELFF. CDR3 sequence (DNA): TGTGCCAGCAGCTTGGCTGGTCGACAGACCGCGAACACCGGGGAGCTGTTTTTT.

This chain uses TRBV3-1 (or the pseudogene TRBV3-2) with TRBJ2-5; a weak D match, TRBD2 (6 bases). Germline values: CDR1 LGHDT, CDR2 YNNKEL (reference sequence). Trimming left V 0 bases short and J 0 bases short, with 14 bases between. CDR3 size: 17 residues. In DNA form, the CDR3 reads TGTGCCAGCAGCCAAGATAAGGGACTGAAGTACCAAGAGACCCAGTACTTC. This codes for CASSQDKGLKYQETQYF.

The chain links TRBV27 to TRBJ2-2, with TRBD2 as a possible D gene (7 bases). Germline V CDR1 and CDR2: MNHEY, SMNVEV (reference sequence). The ends were cut back, 5 bases at V and 3 bases at J, with 19 bases in the middle. The CDR3 has 17 residues. CDR3 residues: CASSLAGGAGDTGELFF. DNA for the CDR3: TGTGCCAGCAGTCTTGCCGGGGGCGCGGGAGACACCGGGGAGCTGTTTTTT.

The chain employs TRBV7-9 and TRBJ2-7; D not certain. Germline assignment: CDR1 SEHNR and CDR2 FQNEAQ (reference sequence). The CDR3 has 14 amino acids. V was shortened by 1 base and J by 2 bases, with 9 bases between the two germline ends. The CDR3 sequence: CASSLVAETYEQYF. Written as DNA, the CDR3 is TGTGCCAGCAGCTTAGTTGCGGAGACCTACGAGCAGTACTTC. The entire variable domain, with the rest obtained from reference TRBV7-9 and TRBJ2-7, is as follows: DTGVSQNPRHKITKRGQNVTFRCDPISEHNRLYWYRQTLGQGPEFLTYFQNEAQLEKSRLLSDRFSAERPKGSFSTLEIQRTEQGDSAMYLCASSLVAETYEQYFGPGTRLTVT.

The chain links TRBV10-3 to TRBJ2-2; D gene uncertain. The CDR3 extends over 11 amino acids. Trimming shortened V by 10 bases and J by 5 bases, and 8 bases separated the two germline ends. CDR1 is ENHRY and CDR2 is SYGVKD in the germline V gene. The CDR3 region is CATETTGELFF. The CDR3 DNA sequence: TGTGCCACCGAAACTACCGGGGAGCTGTTTTTT.

This chain uses TRBV10-2 with TRBJ2-7; no firm D call. This CDR3 has 13 residues. CDR1 WSHSY and CDR2 SAAADI come from the germline V gene. Trimming removed 7 bases at V and 8 bases at J, with 18 bases between. CDR3 protein: CASTEVLVAKQYF. The DNA for the CDR3 is TGCGCCAGCACCGAGGTTTTGGTGGCGAAGCAGTACTTC.

The chain uses TRBV15 and TRBJ1-5; 7 nucleotides match TRBD1. CDR1 LNHNV and CDR2 YYDKDF come from the germline V gene (reference sequence). The CDR3 totals 16 residues. The ends lost 2 bases at V and 7 bases at J; junction bases unmatched: 11. For the CDR3, the DNA is TGTGCCACCAGCAGACAGGACGACAGGGTTGGGCAGCCCCAGCATTTT. It yields the protein CATSRQDDRVGQPQHF.

The chain combines TRBV7-2 with TRBJ2-1; D may be TRBD1 (5 bases). The germline V and J ends were trimmed by 10 bases and 0 bases, with 13 bases remaining between them. Germline V lookup: CDR1 SGHTA, CDR2 FQGNSA. This CDR3 comprises 14 residues. The CDR3 loop reads CATSGATSYNEQFF. CDR3 DNA: TGTGCCACCTCTGGGGCGACCTCCTACAATGAGCAGTTCTTC.

This rearrangement joins TRBV7-9 to TRBJ2-7; no clear D. Germline V gene data show CDR1 as SEHNR and CDR2 as FQNEAQ (reference sequence). Trimming cost V 1 base and J 2 bases, with 9 bases left between them. CDR3 length equals 14 residues. As DNA, the CDR3 is TGTGCCAGCAGCTTAGAAAACTCTCCCTACGAGCAGTACTTC. Protein sequence: CASSLENSPYEQYF.

The chain recombines TRBV19 with TRBJ2-7; maybe TRBD1 (6 bases). Trimming took off 4 bases at V and 1 base at J, with 14 bases between the two ends. Germline-derived CDR1 and CDR2 are LNHDA and SQIVND (reference sequence). The CDR3 has 15 amino acids. CDR3 region: CASSSSYRASYEQYF. The CDR3 coding sequence is TGTGCCAGTAGTAGCTCCTACAGGGCATCCTACGAGCAGTACTTC.

The rearrangement uses TRBV6-1 and TRBJ1-5; D not certain. This CDR3 is 14 amino acids long. Germline values: CDR1 MNHNS, CDR2 SASEGT. V shed 2 bases and J shed 5 bases, with 10 bases lying between them. As DNA, the CDR3 is TGTGCCAGCAGTGAATCGGTCAGTGATCAGCCCCAGCATTTT. Protein product: CASSESVSDQPQHF.

This rearrangement joins TRBV6-5 to TRBJ2-7; 7 nucleotides line up with TRBD2. The CDR3 runs 15 residues. Germline CDR1 reads MNHEY; CDR2 reads SVGAGI. The J segment lost 3 bases and the V segment lost 0 bases, leaving 5 bases of the junction unmatched. CDR3 sequence reads: CASSYSLRDYYEQYF. The CDR3 nucleotides are TGTGCCAGCAGTTACTCACTGCGGGACTACTACGAGCAGTACTTC.

Only a few counts were recorded for this clone. The chain joins TRBV24-1 to TRBJ2-2; TRBD1 matches 11 bases. Germline CDR1 and CDR2: KGHDR and SFDVKD. This CDR3 has 13 amino acids. V lost 9 bases to trimming and J lost 4 bases; unmatched junction nucleotides: 0. CDR3 sequence: CATGTGGTGELFF. CDR3 in DNA: TGTGCCACCGGGACAGGGGGCACCGGGGAGCTGTTTTTT.